This T cell receptor (beta chain) derives from a study of cytomegalovirus exposure and HLA in healthy donors. Study in general: A prior analysis found about 120 million unique TCR beta sequences from 150 million to 200 million T cells.

General study findings and limits: Later on, an analysis found that several of the most significant clusters appeared to be linked to common viral pathogens, which included parvovirus B19.

Details on this clone: Its specificity is unknown.

The PCR was carried out with 60 Vbeta primers and 13 Jbeta primers. Profiled with immunoSEQ multiplex PCR; TCRdb holds only in-frame clones, not every one. Of around 140,000 clones listed, around four fifths were seen once; the top ten hold approximately 7%. This receptor was obtained from a male donor in good health and CMV-seronegative. The sequencing input was PBMCs.

CDR3: CASTGAEKLFF. The CDR3 DNA reads TGTGCCAGCACAGGGGCTGAAAAACTGTTTTTT. The rearrangement joins TRBV2 to TRBJ1-4; possible D gene TRBD1, 6 bases. Trimming shortened V by 7 bases and J by 7 bases, and 7 bases separated the two germline ends. The CDR3 runs to 11 residues. Looked up from germline, CDR1 is SNHLY and CDR2 is FYNNEI.